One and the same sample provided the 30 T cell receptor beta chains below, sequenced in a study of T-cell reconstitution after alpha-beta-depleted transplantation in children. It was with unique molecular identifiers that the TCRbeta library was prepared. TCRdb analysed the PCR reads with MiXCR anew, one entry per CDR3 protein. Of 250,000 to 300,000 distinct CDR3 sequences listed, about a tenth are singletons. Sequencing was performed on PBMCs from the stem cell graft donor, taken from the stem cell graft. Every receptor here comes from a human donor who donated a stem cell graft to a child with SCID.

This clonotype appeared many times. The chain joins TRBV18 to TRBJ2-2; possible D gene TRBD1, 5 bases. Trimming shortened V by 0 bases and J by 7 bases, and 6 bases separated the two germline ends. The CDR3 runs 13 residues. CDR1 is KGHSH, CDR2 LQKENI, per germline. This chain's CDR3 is CASSPPTDGELFF. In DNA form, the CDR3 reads TGTGCCAGCTCACCACCGACAGACGGGGAGCTGTTTTTT.

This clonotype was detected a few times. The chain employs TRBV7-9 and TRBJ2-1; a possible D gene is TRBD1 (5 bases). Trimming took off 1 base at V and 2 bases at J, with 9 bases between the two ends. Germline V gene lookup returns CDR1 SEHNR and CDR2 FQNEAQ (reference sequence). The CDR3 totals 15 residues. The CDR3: CASSLEQVTYNEQFF. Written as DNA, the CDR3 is TGTGCCAGCAGCTTAGAACAGGTGACCTACAATGAGCAGTTCTTC.

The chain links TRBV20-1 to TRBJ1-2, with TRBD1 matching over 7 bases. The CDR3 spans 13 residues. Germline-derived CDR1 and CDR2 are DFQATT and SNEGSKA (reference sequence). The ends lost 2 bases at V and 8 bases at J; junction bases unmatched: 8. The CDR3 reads CSARPLQGRGYTF. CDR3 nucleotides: TGCAGTGCTAGACCGCTACAGGGGAGAGGCTACACCTTC.

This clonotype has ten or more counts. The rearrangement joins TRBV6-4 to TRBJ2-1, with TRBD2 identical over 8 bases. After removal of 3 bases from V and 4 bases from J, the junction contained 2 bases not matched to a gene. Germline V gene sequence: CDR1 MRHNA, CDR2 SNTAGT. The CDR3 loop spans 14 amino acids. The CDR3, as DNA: TGTGCCAGCAGTGATTCGGGGGGGTACAATGAGCAGTTCTTC. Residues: CASSDSGGYNEQFF.

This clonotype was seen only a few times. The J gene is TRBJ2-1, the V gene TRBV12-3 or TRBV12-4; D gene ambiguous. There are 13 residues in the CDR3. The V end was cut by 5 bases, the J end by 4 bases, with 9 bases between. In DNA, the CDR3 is TGTGCCAGCAGTCGGGCCCTTTACAATGAGCAGTTCTTC. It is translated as CASSRALYNEQFF.

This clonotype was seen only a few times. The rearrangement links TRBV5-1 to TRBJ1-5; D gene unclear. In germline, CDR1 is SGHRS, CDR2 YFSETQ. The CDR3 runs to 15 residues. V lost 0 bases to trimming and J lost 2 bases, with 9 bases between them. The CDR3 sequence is CASSLDGYGNQPQHF. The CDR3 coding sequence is TGCGCCAGCAGCTTGGACGGGTACGGCAATCAGCCCCAGCATTTT.

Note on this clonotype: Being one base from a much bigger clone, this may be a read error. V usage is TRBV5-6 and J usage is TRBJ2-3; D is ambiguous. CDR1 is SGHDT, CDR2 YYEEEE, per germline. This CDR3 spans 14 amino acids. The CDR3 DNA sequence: TGTACCAGCAGCACAGTCCCCAGCACAGATACGCAGTATTTT. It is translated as CTSSTVPSTDTQYF. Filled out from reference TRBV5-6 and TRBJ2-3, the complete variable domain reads DAGVTQSPTHLIKTRGQQVTLRCSPKSGHDTVSWYQQALGQGPQFIFQYYEEEERQRGNFPDRFSGHQFPNYSSELNVNALLLGDSALYLCTSSTVPSTDTQYFGPGTRLTVL.

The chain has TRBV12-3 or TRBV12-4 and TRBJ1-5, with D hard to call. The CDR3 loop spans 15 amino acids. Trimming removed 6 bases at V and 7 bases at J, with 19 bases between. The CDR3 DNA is TGTGCCAGCAGCCCAATGGTAGGGAATCTACAGCCCCAGCATTTT. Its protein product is CASSPMVGNLQPQHF.

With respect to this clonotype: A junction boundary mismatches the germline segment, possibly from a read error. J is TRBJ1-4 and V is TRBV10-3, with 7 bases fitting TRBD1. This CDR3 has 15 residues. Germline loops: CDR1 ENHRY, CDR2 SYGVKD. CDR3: CAISESGTVNEKLFF. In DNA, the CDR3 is TGCGCCATCAGTGAGTCCGGGACAGTGAATGAAAAACTGTTTTTT.

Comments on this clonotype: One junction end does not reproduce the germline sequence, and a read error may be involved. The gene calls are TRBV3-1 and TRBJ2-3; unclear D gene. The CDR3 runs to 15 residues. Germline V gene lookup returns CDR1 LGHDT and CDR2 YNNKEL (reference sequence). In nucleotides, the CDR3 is TGTGCCACCAGCCAAGTGGGCCCTTGGACAGATACGCAGTATTTT. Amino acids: CATSQVGPWTDTQYF.

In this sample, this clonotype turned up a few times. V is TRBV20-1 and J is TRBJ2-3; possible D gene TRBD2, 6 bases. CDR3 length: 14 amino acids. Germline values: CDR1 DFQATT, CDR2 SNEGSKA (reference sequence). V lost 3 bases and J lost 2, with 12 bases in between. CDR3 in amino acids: CSARGLLPTDTQYF. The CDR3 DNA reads TGCAGTGCTAGGGGACTCCTTCCCACAGATACGCAGTATTTT.

In DNA form, the CDR3 reads TGTGCCAGCAGTTACGGGGGGGCGGCTGAAGCTTTCTTT. Its translation is CASSYGGAAEAFF. The V and J genes are TRBV6-5 and TRBJ1-1; D perhaps matches TRBD1 (6 bases). CDR1 is MNHEY and CDR2 is SVGAGI in the germline V gene. V lost 2 bases to trimming and J lost 6 bases, with 10 bases between them. The CDR3 has 13 residues.

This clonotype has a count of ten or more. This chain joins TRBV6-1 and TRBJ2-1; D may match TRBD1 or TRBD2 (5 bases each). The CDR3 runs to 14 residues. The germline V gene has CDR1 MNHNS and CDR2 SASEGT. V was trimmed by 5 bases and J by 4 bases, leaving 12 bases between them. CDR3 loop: CASSPGAGYNEQFF. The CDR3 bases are TGTGCCAGCAGTCCCGGGGCAGGGTACAATGAGCAGTTCTTC.

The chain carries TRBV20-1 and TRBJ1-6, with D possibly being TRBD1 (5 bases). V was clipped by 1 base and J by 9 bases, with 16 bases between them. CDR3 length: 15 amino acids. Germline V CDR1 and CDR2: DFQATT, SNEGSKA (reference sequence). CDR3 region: CSARAVDSISSPLHF. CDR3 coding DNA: TGCAGTGCTAGAGCGGTAGACAGTATTAGTTCACCCCTCCACTTT.

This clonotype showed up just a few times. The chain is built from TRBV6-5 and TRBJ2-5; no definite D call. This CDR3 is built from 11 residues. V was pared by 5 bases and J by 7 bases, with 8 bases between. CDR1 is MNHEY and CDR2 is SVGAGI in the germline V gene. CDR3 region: CASSTPRTQYF. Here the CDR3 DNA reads TGTGCCAGCAGTACACCGAGGACCCAGTACTTC.

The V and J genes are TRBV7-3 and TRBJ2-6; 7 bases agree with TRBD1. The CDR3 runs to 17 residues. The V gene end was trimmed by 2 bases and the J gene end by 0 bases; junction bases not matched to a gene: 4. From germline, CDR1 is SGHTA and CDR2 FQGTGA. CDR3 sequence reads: CASSLGRDSSGANVLTF. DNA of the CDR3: TGTGCCAGCAGCTTAGGAAGGGACAGCTCTGGGGCCAACGTCCTGACTTTC.

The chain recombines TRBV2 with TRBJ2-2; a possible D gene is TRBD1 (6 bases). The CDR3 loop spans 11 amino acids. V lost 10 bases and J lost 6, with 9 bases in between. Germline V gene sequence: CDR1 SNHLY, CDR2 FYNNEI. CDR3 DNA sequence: TGTGCCACCCAGGGGTCCGGGGAGCTGTTTTTT. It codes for CATQGSGELFF.

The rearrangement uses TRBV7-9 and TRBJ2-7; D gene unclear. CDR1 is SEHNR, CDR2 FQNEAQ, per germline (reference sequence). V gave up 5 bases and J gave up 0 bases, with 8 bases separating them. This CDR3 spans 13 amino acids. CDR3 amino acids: CASSGQNSYEQYF. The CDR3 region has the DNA TGTGCCAGCAGCGGCCAAAACTCCTACGAGCAGTACTTC.

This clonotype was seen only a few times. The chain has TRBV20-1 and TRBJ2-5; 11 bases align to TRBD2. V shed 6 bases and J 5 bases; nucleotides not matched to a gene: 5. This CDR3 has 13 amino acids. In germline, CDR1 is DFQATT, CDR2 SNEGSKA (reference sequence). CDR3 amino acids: CSARRTSGETQYF. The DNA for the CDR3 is TGCAGTGCCAGAAGGACTAGCGGGGAGACCCAGTACTTC.

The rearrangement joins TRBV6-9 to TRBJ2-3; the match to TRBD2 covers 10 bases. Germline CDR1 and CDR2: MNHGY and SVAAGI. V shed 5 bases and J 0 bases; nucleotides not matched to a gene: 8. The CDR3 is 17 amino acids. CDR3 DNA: TGTGCCAGCAGTCCGGGGCCGGGACTAGCGAGCACAGATACGCAGTATTTT. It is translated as CASSPGPGLASTDTQYF.

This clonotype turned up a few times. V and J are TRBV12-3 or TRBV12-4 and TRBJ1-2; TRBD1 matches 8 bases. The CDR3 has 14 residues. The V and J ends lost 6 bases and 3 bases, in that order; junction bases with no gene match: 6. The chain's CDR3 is CASSPTQGDYGYTF. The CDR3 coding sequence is TGTGCCAGCAGCCCCACACAGGGGGACTATGGCTACACCTTC.

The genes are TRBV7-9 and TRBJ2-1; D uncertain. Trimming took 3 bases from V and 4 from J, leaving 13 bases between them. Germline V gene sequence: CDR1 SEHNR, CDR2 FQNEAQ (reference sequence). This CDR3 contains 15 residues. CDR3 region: CASSFRTLGYNEQFF. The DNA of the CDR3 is TGTGCCAGCAGCTTTAGAACCCTCGGGTACAATGAGCAGTTCTTC.

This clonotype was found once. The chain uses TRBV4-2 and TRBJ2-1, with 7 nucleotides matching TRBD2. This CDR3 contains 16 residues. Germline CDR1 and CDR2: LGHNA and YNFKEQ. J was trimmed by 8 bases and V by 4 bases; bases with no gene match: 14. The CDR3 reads CASSPQRAGLGYEQFF. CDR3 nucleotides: TGTGCCAGCAGCCCCCAGAGAGCGGGGCTGGGCTATGAGCAGTTCTTC.

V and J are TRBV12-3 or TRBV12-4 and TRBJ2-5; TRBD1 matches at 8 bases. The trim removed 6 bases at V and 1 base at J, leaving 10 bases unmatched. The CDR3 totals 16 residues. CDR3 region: CASSPQGAIPQETQYF. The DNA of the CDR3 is TGTGCCAGCAGCCCCCAGGGGGCAATTCCCCAAGAGACCCAGTACTTC.

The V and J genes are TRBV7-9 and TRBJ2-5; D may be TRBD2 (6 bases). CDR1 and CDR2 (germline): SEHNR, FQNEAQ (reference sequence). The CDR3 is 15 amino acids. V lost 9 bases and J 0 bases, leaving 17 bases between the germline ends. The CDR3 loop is CARSPKIADQETQYF. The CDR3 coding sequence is TGTGCCAGGAGCCCAAAGATAGCGGACCAAGAGACCCAGTACTTC.

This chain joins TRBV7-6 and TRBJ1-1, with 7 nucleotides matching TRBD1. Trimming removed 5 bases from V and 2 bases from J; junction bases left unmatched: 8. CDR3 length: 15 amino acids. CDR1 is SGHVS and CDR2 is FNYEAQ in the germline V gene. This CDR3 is CASSQRQGINTEAFF. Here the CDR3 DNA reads TGTGCCAGCAGCCAACGACAGGGAATAAACACTGAAGCTTTCTTT.

The CDR3 region is CSVVSGTANTEAFF. For the CDR3, the DNA is TGCAGCGTTGTTAGTGGGACAGCGAACACTGAAGCTTTCTTT. The chain combines TRBV29-1 with TRBJ1-1, with TRBD1 matching 7 bases. The CDR3 sequence is 14 residues long. Looked up from germline, CDR1 is SQVTM and CDR2 is ANQGSEA. Trimming took 4 bases from V and 1 from J; bases not matched to a gene: 6.

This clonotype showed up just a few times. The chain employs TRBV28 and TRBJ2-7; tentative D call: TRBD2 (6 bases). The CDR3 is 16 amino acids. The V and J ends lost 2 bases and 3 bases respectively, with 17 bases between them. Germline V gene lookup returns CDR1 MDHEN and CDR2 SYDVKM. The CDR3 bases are TGTGCCAGCAGTTTAGGTATTGGAGGGATAGGCTACGAGCAGTACTTC. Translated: CASSLGIGGIGYEQYF.

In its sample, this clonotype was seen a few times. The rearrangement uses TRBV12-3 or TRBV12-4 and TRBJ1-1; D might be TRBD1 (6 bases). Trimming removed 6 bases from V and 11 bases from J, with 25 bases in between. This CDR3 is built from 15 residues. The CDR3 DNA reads TGTGCCAGCAGCCCCCCCGGACAGTTTGGGTTTGGTGCTTTCTTT. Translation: CASSPPGQFGFGAFF.

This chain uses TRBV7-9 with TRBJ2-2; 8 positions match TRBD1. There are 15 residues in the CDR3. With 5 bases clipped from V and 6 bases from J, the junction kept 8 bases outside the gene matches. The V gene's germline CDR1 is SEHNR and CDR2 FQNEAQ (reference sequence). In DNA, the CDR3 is TGTGCCAGCAGCCTAACACGGACAGGGCCCGGGGAGCTGTTTTTT. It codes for CASSLTRTGPGELFF.